This paragraph covers one TCR beta chain sequence. No antigen is known for it. Trimming cost V 3 bases and J 4 bases; bases outside gene matches: 3. Looked up from germline, CDR1 is KGHSH and CDR2 is LQKENI. The CDR3 loop spans 14 amino acids. The source of the sample is a study of T cell responses to AZD1222 COVID-19 vaccine. The study, taken as a whole, reports: Donors skewed white British and female; clonal diversity was possibly underestimated. Unmutated variant regions reportedly attract nearly half of all spike-specific TCRs. Spike-specific TCR breadth and depth rose after two AZD1222 doses.

Method: immunoSEQ multiplex PCR; TCRdb's copy keeps in-frame clones and lacks some. The repertoire consists of some 120,000 clones, with around 90% occurring once and the leading ten covering approximately 3%. The chain has TRBV18 and TRBJ1-5; 7 bases are a match to TRBD1. Sample: peripheral blood, taken on day 0 of AZD1222 vaccination. The TCR sequence derives from an adult in good health. The CDR3: CASSPNRGNQPQHF. As DNA, the CDR3 is TGTGCCAGCTCACCCAACAGGGGAAATCAGCCCCAGCATTTT.